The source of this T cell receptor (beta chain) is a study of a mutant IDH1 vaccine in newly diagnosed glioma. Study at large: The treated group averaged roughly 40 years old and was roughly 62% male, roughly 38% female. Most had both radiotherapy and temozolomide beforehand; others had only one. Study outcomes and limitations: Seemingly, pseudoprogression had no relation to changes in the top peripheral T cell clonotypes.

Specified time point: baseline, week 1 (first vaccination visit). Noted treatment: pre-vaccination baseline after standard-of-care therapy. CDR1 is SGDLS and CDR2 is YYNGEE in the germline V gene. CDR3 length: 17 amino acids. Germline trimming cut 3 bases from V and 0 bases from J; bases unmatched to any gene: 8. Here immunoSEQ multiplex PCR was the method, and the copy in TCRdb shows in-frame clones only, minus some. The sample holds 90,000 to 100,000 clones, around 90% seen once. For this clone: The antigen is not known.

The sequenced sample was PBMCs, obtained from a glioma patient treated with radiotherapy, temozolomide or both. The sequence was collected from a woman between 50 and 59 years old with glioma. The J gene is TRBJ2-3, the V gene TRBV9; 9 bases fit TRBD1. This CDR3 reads CASSGRTGDLSTDTQYF. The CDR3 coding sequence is TGTGCCAGCAGCGGACGGACAGGGGACCTTAGCACAGATACGCAGTATTTT. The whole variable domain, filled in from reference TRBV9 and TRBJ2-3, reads DSGVTQTPKHLITATGQRVTLRCSPRSGDLSVYWYQQSLDQGLQFLIQYYNGEERAKGNILERFSAQQFPDLHSELNLSSLELGDSALYFCASSGRTGDLSTDTQYFGPGTRLTVL.